The entry that follows covers one T cell receptor (beta chain) sequence. Trimming removed 7 bases from V and 4 bases from J; junction bases left unmatched: 12. The CDR3 totals 16 residues. The germline V gene encodes CDR1 LNHDA and CDR2 SQIVND (reference sequence). These data belong to a study of blood T cell repertoires in COVID-19. At the level of the study: There were acute and convalescent COVID-19 samples, and they came from the United States, Italy and Spain. The analysed material was cDNA or gDNA that came from T cells, B-cell-depleted T cells, or PBMCs.

Assay: immunoSEQ multiplex PCR; the TCRdb copy retains only in-frame clones and omits some. This table has fewer than 350,000 clones, around 85% appearing once. Participants had their cohort set by participant-reported clinical history. All recovered Cohort 3 donors got two negative PCRs, got clearance, or saw symptom resolution. V usage is TRBV19 and J usage is TRBJ2-5; TRBD1 aligns across 10 bases. Source material: PBMCs or T cells enriched from blood (not recorded which). This receptor was taken from a man aged 30 to 45 who had recovered from COVID-19. In nucleotides, the CDR3 is TGTGCCAGTACCCCTCTCGGGACAGGGGCTGGAGAGACCCAGTACTTC. Amino acid sequence: CASTPLGTGAGETQYF. The full variable domain, its missing parts supplied by reference TRBV19 and TRBJ2-5, is DGGITQSPKYLFRKEGQNVTLSCEQNLNHDAMYWYRQDPGQGLRLIYYSQIVNDFQKGDIAEGYSVSREKKESFPLTVTSAQKNPTAFYLCASTPLGTGAGETQYFGPGTRLLVL.